This TCR beta chain was captured by sequencing in a study of molecular identifiers for immune sequencing clone quantification. To note about this clonotype: The CDR3 end shows no conserved phenylalanine or tryptophan, and so a read error is likely.

This CDR3 contains 14 residues. Germline V CDR1 and CDR2: SGHVS, FNYEAQ. TCRdb reanalysed the PCR reads using MiXCR and keeps one entry per CDR3 protein. Of roughly 86,000 distinct CDR3 sequences detected, about 20% appear once; the ten largest clones hold around 0.8%. This chain uses TRBV7-6 with TRBJ2-5; maybe TRBD1 (5 bases). The sample was naive CD8+ T cells from blood, with Jurkat cell RNA spiked in. Subset in this sample: FACS-sorted CD8+CD4-CCR7+CD45RA+ naive T cells. This sequence originates from a human donor in good health. Some libraries in this study had Jurkat cell RNA spiked in. This CDR3 is CASSLELWGETQYL. CDR3 DNA sequence: TGCGCCAGCAGCTTAGAATTATGGGGCGAGACCCAGTACTTA.